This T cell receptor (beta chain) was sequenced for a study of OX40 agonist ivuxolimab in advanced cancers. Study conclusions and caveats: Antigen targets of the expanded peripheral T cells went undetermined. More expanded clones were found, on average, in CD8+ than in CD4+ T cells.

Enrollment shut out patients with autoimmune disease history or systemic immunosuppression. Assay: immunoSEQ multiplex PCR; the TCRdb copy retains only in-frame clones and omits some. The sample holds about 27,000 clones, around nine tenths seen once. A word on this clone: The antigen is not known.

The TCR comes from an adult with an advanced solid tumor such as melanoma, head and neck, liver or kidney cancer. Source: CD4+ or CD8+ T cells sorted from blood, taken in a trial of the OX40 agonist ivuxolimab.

The DNA of the CDR3 is TGTGCCAGCAGCTTAGTCCAGGGGGGTGCAGATACGCAGTATTTT. It yields the protein CASSLVQGGADTQYF. The chain recombines TRBV7-9 with TRBJ2-3; D is perhaps TRBD1 (7 bases). Germline values: CDR1 SEHNR, CDR2 FQNEAQ (reference sequence). The CDR3 has 15 amino acids. V lost 1 base and J 4 bases, leaving 12 bases between the germline ends.